Each of the 10 T cell receptor beta chains below was sequenced from the same sample in a study of cytomegalovirus exposure and HLA in healthy donors. The primer mix had 60 Vbeta and 13 Jbeta primers. Clones were sequenced by immunoSEQ multiplex PCR, and TCRdb holds only the in-frame ones, with some missing. The sample lists approximately 190,000 clones; 75% to 90% were seen once. The sequenced sample was PBMCs. The receptor source for this set is a woman in her forties or fifties in good health and CMV-seropositive.

The V gene is TRBV5-1, the J gene TRBJ2-2; D is perhaps TRBD1 (5 bases). The CDR3 runs to 13 residues. V lost 1 base to trimming and J lost 8 bases, with 9 bases between them. The germline gives CDR1 SGHRS, CDR2 YFSETQ. In DNA, the CDR3 is TGCGCCAGCAGCTTGTACCAGGGAGGGGAGCTGTTTTTT. Translated, it gives CASSLYQGGELFF.

Concerning this clone itself: At one boundary the junction diverges from the germline segment, which might be a read error. The rearrangement uses TRBV7-9 and TRBJ1-6; TRBD1 aligns across 7 bases. The CDR3 has 12 amino acids. Germline CDR1 SEHNR, CDR2 FQNEAQ (reference sequence). The CDR3 is CSSTTGDSPLHF. The CDR3 DNA sequence: TGTTCCAGCACCACAGGGGATTCACCCCTCCACTTT.

The chain carries TRBV19 and TRBJ2-1; no clear D. Per the germline V gene, CDR1 is LNHDA and CDR2 is SQIVND (reference sequence). Between the trimmed V and J ends, which lost 5 bases and 6 bases, there was a span of 14 bases. This CDR3 has 14 residues. CDR3 residues: CASSPISRSNEQFF. The CDR3 coding sequence is TGTGCCAGTAGTCCAATTTCTAGGTCCAATGAGCAGTTCTTC. Together with reference TRBV19 and TRBJ2-1, the CDR3 gives the full variable domain: DGGITQSPKYLFRKEGQNVTLSCEQNLNHDAMYWYRQDPGQGLRLIYYSQIVNDFQKGDIAEGYSVSREKKESFPLTVTSAQKNPTAFYLCASSPISRSNEQFFGPGTRLTVL.

This clone was detected a few times. The rearrangement links TRBV28 to TRBJ1-4, with TRBD1 as a possible D gene (5 bases). This CDR3 region has 15 residues. CDR1 MDHEN and CDR2 SYDVKM come from the germline V gene. Deletions cut 2 bases from V and 8 bases from J, with 15 bases between. In DNA form, the CDR3 reads TGTGCCAGCAGTTTAGGAGGAAGGGGAGGGGAAAAACTGTTTTTT. Translated: CASSLGGRGGEKLFF.

The J gene is TRBJ2-1, the V gene TRBV27, with 8 bases fitting TRBD1. CDR1 is MNHEY and CDR2 is SMNVEV in the germline V gene (reference sequence). The trim removed 3 bases at V and 8 bases at J, leaving 6 bases unmatched. The CDR3 has 14 amino acids. CDR3 bases: TGTGCCAGCAGTTTTGACAGGGGTAGGGATGAGCAGTTCTTC. Encoded protein: CASSFDRGRDEQFF.

V and J are TRBV7-9 and TRBJ2-7; 9 bases line up with TRBD1. The germline gives CDR1 SEHNR, CDR2 FQNEAQ (reference sequence). This CDR3 is built from 13 residues. The V segment lost 4 bases and the J segment 5 bases; nucleotides outside the gene matches: 3. CDR3 residues: CASSWGQGNEQYF. CDR3 DNA: TGTGCCAGCAGCTGGGGACAGGGAAACGAGCAGTACTTC.

This chain links TRBV5-5 with TRBJ1-2, with D unclear. Germline-derived CDR1 and CDR2 are SGHKS and YYEKEE (reference sequence). The length of the CDR3 is 15 residues. Trimming removed 4 bases at V and 2 bases at J, with 15 bases between. The CDR3 DNA sequence: TGTGCCAGCAGCCCGCCGGAGGGCACGAACTATGGCTACACCTTC. Its protein is CASSPPEGTNYGYTF.

The chain has TRBV6-6 and TRBJ1-6; 11 bases match TRBD1. The CDR3 runs to 16 residues. Germline V gene sequence: CDR1 MNHNY, CDR2 SVGAGI (reference sequence). V dropped 4 bases and J dropped 7; count of bases not matched to a gene: 6. The CDR3 nucleotides read TGTGCCAGCAGTTCTCGGACAGGGGGCGACAATTCACCCCTCCACTTT. The encoded protein is CASSSRTGGDNSPLHF.

This clone was recorded only once. This sequence joins TRBV6-5 and TRBJ2-7; tentative D call: TRBD1 (6 bases). Looked up from germline, CDR1 is MNHEY and CDR2 is SVGAGI. The V gene lost 6 bases and the J gene lost 2 bases, with 14 bases spanning the gap. This CDR3 is 14 amino acids long. This chain's CDR3 is CASSPRQAPYEQYF. The CDR3 nucleotides read TGTGCCAGCAGCCCCAGACAGGCGCCCTACGAGCAGTACTTC.

About this clone: Additional DNA sequences in this sample encode the identical CDR3. This sequence joins TRBV2 and TRBJ2-7; no firm D call. V was clipped by 4 bases and J by 6 bases, with 13 bases between them. The CDR3 has 13 amino acids. Germline V gene data show CDR1 as SNHLY and CDR2 as FYNNEI. The CDR3 DNA follows: TGTGCCAGCAGTGGCTCTAAACTATCCGAGCAGTACTTC. This sequence encodes CASSGSKLSEQYF.